A single sample is the source of the 24 T cell receptor beta chains below, sequenced in a study of regulatory T cells in long-lasting Graves disease. Time point in this sample: newly diagnosed GD, antithyroid drugs for less than 3 months. RNA isolated from PBMCs was used to make the TCR library. Investigators prepared the TCR beta libraries by applying iRepertoire HTBI primers and Arm-PCR of CDR3 regions. TCRdb redid the calling of the multiplex PCR reads with MiXCR, one entry per CDR3 protein. Counted here are roughly 400,000 distinct CDR3 sequences, 16% occurring once; the ten biggest clones make up about a quarter. In addition, the sample was reused for a study of T cells in Graves' hyperthyroidism and ophthalmopathy.

This sample comprised peripheral blood mononuclear cells (PBMCs), obtained at new diagnosis, from a patient treated with antithyroid drugs. The receptors were sampled from a young woman with Graves disease.

This clonotype was seen a few times. J is TRBJ2-7 and V is TRBV20-1; D uncertain. The V gene's germline CDR1 is DFQATT and CDR2 SNEGSKA (reference sequence). The CDR3 contains 11 residues. V lost 1 base to trimming and J lost 2 bases, with 3 bases between them. The CDR3 region is CSARVTYEQYF. CDR3 coding DNA: TGCAGTGCTAGAGTGACCTACGAGCAGTACTTC.

This clonotype has more than one count but fewer than ten. The chain recombines TRBV10-2 with TRBJ2-2; 7 nucleotides agree with TRBD2. Trimming removed 7 bases from V and 6 bases from J; junction bases left unmatched: 14. Germline V CDR1 and CDR2: WSHSY, SAAADI. This CDR3 is built from 16 residues. The CDR3 DNA follows: TGCGCCAGCAAGAAATCGGCGGGAGAAATTTCCGGGGAGCTGTTTTTT. Translating gives CASKKSAGEISGELFF.

This clonotype occurred many times. This sequence joins TRBV7-9 and TRBJ2-2; D perhaps matches TRBD1 (5 bases). V lost 3 bases, J lost 7 bases, and 9 bases lay in between. Germline CDR1 SEHNR, CDR2 FQNEAQ (reference sequence). The CDR3 covers 13 residues. The CDR3 is CASSFQGVGELFF. In nucleotides, the CDR3 is TGTGCCAGCAGCTTTCAAGGGGTCGGGGAGCTGTTTTTT.

The chain employs TRBV7-2 and TRBJ2-1, with D maybe TRBD2 (6 bases). The ends were cut back, 3 bases at V and 1 base at J, with 10 bases in the middle. The CDR3 contains 15 residues. CDR1 is SGHTA and CDR2 is FQGNSA in the germline V gene. The CDR3 sequence is CASSFDGRSYNEQFF. CDR3 nucleotide sequence: TGTGCCAGCAGCTTTGACGGGAGATCCTACAATGAGCAGTTCTTC.

This clonotype was recorded at least ten times. The chain employs TRBV7-9 and TRBJ2-7; no reliable D call. Between the trimmed V and J ends, which lost 5 bases and 3 bases, there was a span of 17 bases. The CDR3 has 15 residues. Germline V gives CDR1 SEHNR, CDR2 FQNEAQ (reference sequence). Here the CDR3 DNA reads TGTGCCAGCAGCGCTCTGGCGCCGTCAATCTACGAGCAGTACTTC. Encoded protein: CASSALAPSIYEQYF.

This clonotype was observed at least ten times. This chain connects TRBV5-6 to TRBJ2-5, with 9 nucleotides matching TRBD2. This CDR3 region has 14 residues. V shed 5 bases and J 3 bases; nucleotides not matched to a gene: 5. Germline loops: CDR1 SGHDT, CDR2 YYEEEE. CDR3 protein: CASRLTSGEETQYF. The CDR3 nucleotides are TGTGCCAGCAGATTGACTAGCGGAGAAGAGACCCAGTACTTC.

This clonotype was found a few times. The chain recombines TRBV5-1 with TRBJ2-2; 9 bases fit TRBD1. Germline V CDR1 and CDR2: SGHRS, YFSETQ. V lost 4 bases to trimming and J lost 1 base; unmatched junction nucleotides: 8. The CDR3 totals 17 residues. The chain's CDR3 is CASSDRDRVGNTGELFF. DNA for the CDR3: TGCGCCAGCAGCGACCGGGACAGGGTAGGGAACACCGGGGAGCTGTTTTTT.

Remarks on this clonotype: This sequence may be a read error, since a much larger clone differs from it by one base. The genes are TRBV13 and TRBJ2-4; maybe TRBD1 (6 bases). The CDR3 loop spans 15 amino acids. Germline V lookup: CDR1 PRHDT, CDR2 FYEKMQ (reference sequence). CDR3 loop: CASSLSGAAKNVQYF. DNA for the CDR3: TGTGCCAGCAGCTTATCAGGGGCGGCCAAAAACGTTCAGTACTTC.

This clonotype was recorded many times. This chain joins TRBV6-1 and TRBJ2-1, with TRBD1 as a possible D gene (6 bases). This CDR3 spans 15 amino acids. Trimming removed 7 bases from V and 3 bases from J, with 16 bases in between. Germline values: CDR1 MNHNS, CDR2 SASEGT. CDR3 in amino acids: CASTGTTSFYNEQFF. The CDR3 DNA sequence: TGTGCCAGCACCGGGACAACGTCCTTCTACAATGAGCAGTTCTTC.

This clonotype has a handful of counts. J is TRBJ2-3 and V is TRBV27; 10 nucleotides line up with TRBD2. With 6 bases clipped from V and 0 bases from J, the junction kept 9 bases outside the gene matches. CDR3 length equals 17 residues. Germline V gene lookup returns CDR1 MNHEY and CDR2 SMNVEV (reference sequence). The CDR3 region is CASSSSPTSGSTDTQYF. As DNA, the CDR3 is TGTGCCAGCAGCTCATCCCCGACTAGCGGGAGCACAGATACGCAGTATTTT.

The chain joins TRBV12-3 or TRBV12-4 to TRBJ2-5, with 8 bases aligning to TRBD1. V lost 6 bases to trimming and J lost 5 bases; unmatched junction nucleotides: 8. The CDR3 totals 14 residues. The CDR3 reads CASRETGALETQYF. CDR3 DNA sequence: TGTGCCAGCAGAGAGACAGGGGCCCTGGAGACCCAGTACTTC.

This clonotype has only a few counts. The chain recombines TRBV5-1 with TRBJ2-5; D not certain. Trimming took off 4 bases at V and 1 base at J, with 14 bases between the two ends. CDR3 length: 15 residues. Germline CDR1 SGHRS, CDR2 YFSETQ. This CDR3 reads CASSPLWGTQETQYF. The CDR3 DNA is TGCGCCAGCAGCCCTCTATGGGGTACCCAAGAGACCCAGTACTTC.

This clonotype came up many times. The chain has TRBV20-1 and TRBJ2-7; weak D call: TRBD2 (5 bases). Germline assignment: CDR1 DFQATT and CDR2 SNEGSKA (reference sequence). The V gene lost 2 bases and the J gene lost 5 bases, with 13 bases spanning the gap. This CDR3 comprises 13 residues. CDR3 nucleotides: TGCAGTGCTAGACGAGCAGGAGGCCACGAGCAGTACTTC. It translates to CSARRAGGHEQYF.

Worth noting for this clonotype: This clone may be a read error of a much larger clone one base away. The rearrangement joins TRBV2 to TRBJ1-1, with D possibly being TRBD1 (6 bases). This CDR3 spans 11 amino acids. Germline V lookup: CDR1 SNHLY, CDR2 FYNNEI. CDR3 in amino acids: CVSRDKTEAFF. The DNA of the CDR3 is TGTGTCAGCAGGGACAAGACCGAAGCTTTCTTT.

The V gene is TRBV20-1, the J gene TRBJ1-1; 8 bases are shared with TRBD1. Germline V gene data show CDR1 as DFQATT and CDR2 as SNEGSKA (reference sequence). This CDR3 has 14 amino acids. J was trimmed by 4 bases and V by 3 bases; bases with no gene match: 7. DNA for the CDR3: TGCAGTGCTAGTGGACAGGGAGGGGGCACTGAAGCTTTCTTT. Residues: CSASGQGGGTEAFF.

V is TRBV4-2 and J is TRBJ2-7; 7 nucleotides agree with TRBD2. CDR1 and CDR2 (germline): LGHNA, YNFKEQ. Unmatched junction bases numbered 5, after V lost 3 bases and J lost 6 bases. The length of the CDR3 is 13 residues. CDR3 loop: CASSHRGEGEQYF. CDR3 bases: TGTGCCAGCAGCCACCGGGGGGAGGGCGAGCAGTACTTC.

V gene TRBV14 combines with J gene TRBJ1-2; D not resolved. V was clipped by 0 bases and J by 6 bases, with 11 bases between them. The germline CDR1 and CDR2 sequences are SGHDN and FVKESK. The CDR3 consists of 14 residues. CDR3 sequence (DNA): TGTGCCAGCAGCCAAGATGGGAAGTTCCATGGCTACACCTTC. It codes for CASSQDGKFHGYTF.

This clonotype has more than one count but fewer than ten. The chain employs TRBV5-4 and TRBJ2-5; TRBD2 aligns across 10 bases. Germline-derived CDR1 and CDR2 are SGHNT and YYREEE (reference sequence). V shed 5 bases, J shed 1 base, and the junction held 8 bases outside the gene matches. This CDR3 is 16 amino acids long. This chain's CDR3 is CASSNGLAEGQETQYF. CDR3 DNA: TGTGCCAGCAGTAATGGACTAGCGGAAGGCCAAGAGACCCAGTACTTC.

This clonotype was seen repeatedly, ten times or more. The rearrangement joins TRBV10-3 to TRBJ2-4, with 7 bases lining up with TRBD1. The CDR3 sequence is 12 residues long. Germline CDR1 is ENHRY and CDR2 is SYGVKD. J gave up 4 bases and V 8 bases, and 2 bases lay outside the gene matches. This chain's CDR3 is CAIGTDKNIQYF. The CDR3 bases are TGTGCCATCGGGACAGATAAAAACATTCAGTACTTC.

This clonotype was seen at least ten times. The chain joins TRBV28 to TRBJ2-7, with 9 bases matching TRBD1. The CDR3 consists of 16 residues. The J segment lost 3 bases and the V segment lost 2 bases, leaving 8 bases of the junction unmatched. Germline V gene lookup returns CDR1 MDHEN and CDR2 SYDVKM. The CDR3: CASSLLPGQGGYEQYF. CDR3 coding DNA: TGTGCCAGCAGTTTACTTCCGGGACAGGGAGGCTACGAGCAGTACTTC.

This clonotype came up many times. The V and J genes are TRBV28 and TRBJ1-2, with 7 bases lining up with TRBD1. J lost 0 bases, V lost 5 bases, and 9 bases had no gene match. Germline lookup yields CDR1 MDHEN and CDR2 SYDVKM. This CDR3 is 16 amino acids long. CDR3 in amino acids: CASSPPGQQANYGYTF. In nucleotides, the CDR3 is TGTGCCAGCAGTCCTCCGGGACAGCAAGCTAACTATGGCTACACCTTC.

The chain carries TRBV7-8 and TRBJ2-1; 11 bases map to TRBD2. Unmatched junction bases numbered 5, after V lost 8 bases and J lost 5 bases. This CDR3 spans 14 amino acids. Germline lookup yields CDR1 SGHVS and CDR2 FQNEAQ. CDR3 nucleotides: TGTGCCAGCGGGACACTAGCGGGAGACAATGAGCAGTTCTTC. This sequence encodes CASGTLAGDNEQFF.

The chain has TRBV28 and TRBJ2-1, with 13 bases that match TRBD2. The germline CDR1 and CDR2 sequences are MDHEN and SYDVKM. CDR3 length: 16 residues. With 7 bases clipped from V and 6 bases from J, the junction kept 9 bases outside the gene matches. The CDR3 here is CASIPPGLAGLNEQFF. The CDR3 DNA follows: TGTGCCAGCATTCCTCCGGGACTAGCGGGACTCAATGAGCAGTTCTTC.

In its sample, this clonotype was seen a few times. V usage is TRBV20-1 and J usage is TRBJ2-7, with 14 bases identical to TRBD2. In germline, CDR1 is DFQATT, CDR2 SNEGSKA (reference sequence). The V and J ends lost 6 bases and 2 bases, in that order; junction bases with no gene match: 18. The CDR3 contains 19 residues. The CDR3 loop reads CSASSPRGTSGSKPYEQYF. CDR3 sequence (DNA): TGCAGTGCCAGCTCACCACGGGGGACTAGCGGGAGCAAGCCCTACGAGCAGTACTTC.